This T cell receptor beta chain emerged from a study of cytomegalovirus exposure and HLA in healthy donors. Study-wide points: The presence/absence work took it that sequencing depth was about the same across donors.

From germline, CDR1 is MDHEN and CDR2 SYDVKM. CDR3 size: 14 residues. V was trimmed by 6 bases and J by 0 bases, leaving 12 bases between them. Comment on this clone: Antigen: not known.

Use of 60 Vbeta and 13 Jbeta primers characterized the PCR. This table comes from immunoSEQ multiplex PCR, and its TCRdb copy is limited to in-frame clones, with some not included. The sample consists of about 99,000 clones, over 75% of them appearing once. What was sequenced was PBMCs. The receptor's source is a man in his forties in good health and CMV-seronegative. V and J are TRBV28 and TRBJ2-7; possibly TRBD2 for D (6 bases). This CDR3 is CASSPGTPSYEQYF. The CDR3 nucleotides are TGTGCCAGCAGCCCGGGGACTCCCTCCTACGAGCAGTACTTC.